One T cell receptor (beta chain) is described in this entry. Per the original methods: Researchers report that nucleated cell counts were estimated from reference gene primer amplification. The repertoire was sequenced with immunoSEQ multiplex PCR; TCRdb's copy has only in-frame clones and lacks some. D and trimming were read from the DNA, whereas the V and J calls and clone size are those reported in that table. The table records some 48,000 clones, about 80% of them present only once. The entry originates in a study of blood T cell repertoires in COVID-19. The ends were cut back, 4 bases at V and 5 bases at J, with 11 bases in the middle. The CDR3 spans 14 residues. Germline V gene data show CDR1 as SNHLY and CDR2 as FYNNEI.

The sequenced sample consisted of peripheral blood. This TCR was recovered from a human donor in a cohort sampled during active COVID-19. This chain connects TRBV2 to TRBJ1-4, with D tentatively TRBD1 (6 bases). In nucleotides, the CDR3 is TGTGCCAGCAGTGGAGGGGGGGCGAATGAAAAACTGTTTTTT. Translating gives CASSGGGANEKLFF.